Presented here are 4 T cell receptor beta chains from one specimen sequenced in a study of patients and donors after allogeneic stem cell transplantation. TCRdb re-called the RT-PCR reads through MiXCR, storing one row per CDR3 protein. The sample includes approximately 140,000 distinct CDR3 sequences, about 40% of them seen just once. The sample comprised blood, either unsorted or a sorted T cell fraction (not recorded which). These TCRs come from a human donor who was either an allogeneic HSCT recipient or a stem cell or donor lymphocyte infusion donor (not recorded which). It is not recorded whose cells these are; they may come from a transplant donor.

This clonotype appeared a few times. V gene TRBV12-3 or TRBV12-4 combines with J gene TRBJ2-7; TRBD1 aligns across 10 bases. Trimming removed 5 bases from V and 1 base from J; junction bases left unmatched: 5. CDR3 length: 15 residues. CDR3 nucleotide sequence: TGTGCCAGCAGTCGCGGGACAGGGGCATCCTACGAGCAGTACTTC. It encodes CASSRGTGASYEQYF.

The J gene is TRBJ1-6, the V gene TRBV20-1; no firm D call. Trimming took 3 bases from V and 7 from J, leaving 16 bases between them. Looked up from germline, CDR1 is DFQATT and CDR2 is SNEGSKA (reference sequence). The CDR3 covers 15 residues. Written as DNA, the CDR3 is TGCAGTGCTAGGTGGGGTGGTCAGCAAAATTCACCCCTCCACTTT. Translation: CSARWGGQQNSPLHF.

V gene TRBV15 combines with J gene TRBJ1-2; D uncertain. This CDR3 is 13 amino acids long. Germline lookup yields CDR1 LNHNV and CDR2 YYDKDF (reference sequence). Deletions cut 0 bases from V and 6 bases from J, with 8 bases between. CDR3 sequence: CATSRDKLNGYTF. CDR3 sequence (DNA): TGTGCCACCAGCAGAGATAAGTTGAATGGCTACACCTTC.

This clonotype appeared a few times. The rearrangement uses TRBV6-5 and TRBJ1-3, with a possible D match to TRBD1 (5 bases). Looked up from germline, CDR1 is MNHEY and CDR2 is SVGAGI. The CDR3 is 14 residues long. The V gene lost 4 bases and the J gene lost 0 bases, with 7 bases spanning the gap. The CDR3 spells CASSFTGSGNTIYF. The CDR3 DNA follows: TGTGCCAGCAGTTTTACAGGCTCTGGAAACACCATATATTTT.